The T cell receptor (beta chain) described here comes from a study of blood T cell repertoires in COVID-19. Background on the study: From T cells, B-cell-depleted T cells, or PBMCs came the material, which was cDNA or gDNA.

Per the authors' pipeline: Estimation of nucleated cell counts was performed using reference gene primer amplification. Some clones are missing from TCRdb's copy, which holds only in-frame ones; the method was immunoSEQ multiplex PCR. The DNA was the basis for D and trimming; V, J and clone size are from that table. The profile shows under 400,000 clones, 70% to 90% of them singletons. Germline CDR1 MDHEN, CDR2 SYDVKM. V gave up 3 bases and J gave up 4 bases, with 15 bases separating them. CDR3 size: 16 residues. The sequence was obtained from a woman in her 30s with COVID-19, enrolled during active disease. The chain carries TRBV28 and TRBJ1-4; D may be TRBD1 (6 bases). Sample: peripheral blood. In DNA, the CDR3 is TGTGCCAGCAGTTTTCAGGGGAGGGGGATTAATGAAAAACTGTTTTTT. Translated: CASSFQGRGINEKLFF.